Listed here are 32 T cell receptor beta chains from one sample, sequenced in a study of cytomegalovirus exposure and HLA in healthy donors. The PCR used 60 Vbeta and 13 Jbeta primers. The protocol was immunoSEQ multiplex PCR, while the TCRdb copy is restricted to in-frame clones and leaves out a portion. The data hold fewer than 200,000 clones, with around 77% observed a single time. Material for sequencing was PBMCs. These receptors originate from a man aged 30 to 45 in good health and CMV-seropositive.

J is TRBJ2-2 and V is TRBV13, with 11 bases fitting TRBD2. Germline CDR1 reads PRHDT; CDR2 reads FYEKMQ (reference sequence). The CDR3 covers 20 residues. The junction had 14 bases not matched to a gene; V was cut back by 2 bases and J by 3 bases. As DNA, the CDR3 is TGTGCCAGCAGCTTACAAACTCTAGCGGGGGGCCGCGATTACACCGGGGAGCTGTTTTTT. Protein: CASSLQTLAGGRDYTGELFF.

The CDR3 sequence: CATGLSPTHYEQYF. The CDR3 coding sequence is TGTGCCACAGGACTATCCCCCACACACTACGAGCAGTACTTC. This chain uses TRBV10-3 with TRBJ2-7, with a possible D match to TRBD2 (6 bases). The CDR3 sequence is 14 residues long. The V gene's germline CDR1 is ENHRY and CDR2 SYGVKD. The V end was cut by 10 bases, the J end by 3 bases, with 19 bases between.

In its sample, this clone was seen once. This chain links TRBV28 with TRBJ1-1; D might be TRBD1 (5 bases). The CDR3 runs 13 residues. The V end lost 3 bases, the J end lost 3 bases, and 8 bases lay between the germline ends. The germline gives CDR1 MDHEN, CDR2 SYDVKM. The DNA for the CDR3 is TGTGCCAGCAGTTTGACAGAGTACACTGAAGCTTTCTTT. It yields the protein CASSLTEYTEAFF.

The chain is built from TRBV7-7 and TRBJ2-3; 9 bases agree with TRBD2. The CDR3 runs 18 residues. Germline loops: CDR1 SSHAT, CDR2 FNYEAQ (reference sequence). The ends lost 5 bases at V and 0 bases at J; junction bases unmatched: 12. CDR3 residues: CASSPTPGGGASTDTQYF. CDR3 sequence (DNA): TGTGCCAGCAGCCCGACCCCCGGCGGGGGGGCTAGCACAGATACGCAGTATTTT.

The J gene is TRBJ2-3, the V gene TRBV29-1; the match to TRBD2 covers 11 bases. The CDR3 extends over 14 amino acids. V shed 6 bases and J 2 bases; nucleotides not matched to a gene: 4. CDR1 SQVTM and CDR2 ANQGSEA come from the germline V gene. The CDR3 bases are TGCAGCGTACTAGCGGGGGCCACCACAGATACGCAGTATTTT. The encoded protein is CSVLAGATTDTQYF.

This clone was picked up one time. The genes are TRBV29-1 and TRBJ1-2, with TRBD1 matching 8 bases. V shed 1 base, J shed 2 bases, and the junction held 0 bases outside the gene matches. CDR1 is SQVTM and CDR2 is ANQGSEA in the germline V gene. This CDR3 spans 13 amino acids. The CDR3, as DNA: TGCAGCGTTGAAGGGACAGGGAACTATGGCTACACCTTC. Its translation is CSVEGTGNYGYTF.

The chain employs TRBV18 and TRBJ2-5; TRBD2 is a possible D gene (6 bases). CDR3 length: 16 amino acids. Trimming removed 5 bases at V and 5 bases at J, with 21 bases between. The germline V gene encodes CDR1 KGHSH and CDR2 LQKENI. CDR3 in amino acids: CASSFLEGSVGETQYF. In nucleotides, the CDR3 is TGTGCCAGCTCATTTCTGGAGGGGAGCGTTGGGGAGACCCAGTACTTC. Combining the CDR3 with reference TRBV18 and TRBJ2-5 gives the whole variable domain NAGVMQNPRHLVRRRGQEARLRCSPMKGHSHVYWYRQLPEEGLKFMVYLQKENIIDESGMPKERFSAEFPKEGPSILRIQQVVRGDSAAYFCASSFLEGSVGETQYFGPGTRLLVL.

The gene calls are TRBV10-1 and TRBJ2-1, with D unresolved. Germline V gives CDR1 WNHNN, CDR2 SYGVQD (reference sequence). V was cut by 6 bases and J by 7 bases, with 10 bases left in between. The CDR3 runs to 12 residues. CDR3 in amino acids: CASSSNKNEQFF. The CDR3 bases are TGCGCCAGCAGCTCCAACAAGAATGAGCAGTTCTTC.

The chain joins TRBV4-1 to TRBJ1-1; tentatively, D is TRBD1 (6 bases). CDR1 is MGHRA, CDR2 YSYEKL, per germline. The CDR3 runs to 18 residues. Trimming pared 0 bases from V and 5 bases from J, leaving 22 bases between. CDR3 sequence: CASSQDGMGIQGETEAFF. The CDR3 nucleotides are TGCGCCAGCAGCCAAGATGGGATGGGTATACAGGGTGAGACTGAAGCTTTCTTT.

The rearrangement joins TRBV28 to TRBJ1-5; D call uncertain. The CDR3 extends over 17 amino acids. Trimming removed 6 bases at V and 0 bases at J, with 18 bases between. Germline values: CDR1 MDHEN, CDR2 SYDVKM. The CDR3 region is CASSSMTAAYSNQPQHF. In DNA form, the CDR3 reads TGTGCCAGCAGCTCAATGACGGCGGCCTATAGCAATCAGCCCCAGCATTTT.

This clone was picked up a small number of times. V gene TRBV6-4 combines with J gene TRBJ2-3; D perhaps matches TRBD1 (8 bases). Germline CDR1 is MRHNA and CDR2 is SNTAGT. This CDR3 contains 16 residues. Trimming removed 3 bases from V and 1 base from J, with 14 bases in between. This CDR3 reads CASSEGTGGGTDTQYF. CDR3 DNA sequence: TGTGCCAGCAGTGAGGGAACAGGGGGGGGCACAGATACGCAGTATTTT.

The chain's CDR3 is CASSSSRGDRVYGYTF. CDR3 bases: TGTGCCAGCAGTTCCTCCCGGGGGGACAGGGTCTATGGCTACACCTTC. The V and J genes are TRBV28 and TRBJ1-2; 9 positions agree with TRBD1. Germline V CDR1 and CDR2: MDHEN, SYDVKM. Germline trimming cut 4 bases from V and 4 bases from J; bases unmatched to any gene: 10. The CDR3 has 16 residues.

The chain joins TRBV29-1 to TRBJ1-1, with a weak D call TRBD1 (6 bases). V lost 3 bases and J 4 bases, leaving 6 bases between the germline ends. Germline CDR1 is SQVTM and CDR2 is ANQGSEA. The CDR3 runs 11 residues. CDR3 amino acids: CSVDRGTEAFF. CDR3 bases: TGCAGCGTTGACAGGGGCACTGAAGCTTTCTTT.

This chain connects TRBV5-7 to TRBJ2-7, with 7 bases aligning to TRBD1. TRBV5-7 is known as an ORF, though its function is uncertain. The V gene end was trimmed by 5 bases and the J gene end by 4 bases; junction bases not matched to a gene: 3. CDR3 size: 12 residues. The CDR3 is CASSPDRYEQYF. Written as DNA, the CDR3 is TGTGCCAGCAGTCCGGACAGGTACGAGCAGTACTTC.

This clone is a singleton in its sample. The V gene is TRBV6-5, the J gene TRBJ1-6; 7 bases map to TRBD1. Looked up from germline, CDR1 is MNHEY and CDR2 is SVGAGI. This CDR3 comprises 15 residues. Losses at the gene ends were 5 bases for V and 7 bases for J; bases not matched to a gene: 8. The CDR3 here is CASSRFRGANSPLHF. CDR3 nucleotides: TGTGCCAGCAGTCGTTTCAGGGGGGCGAATTCACCCCTCCACTTT.

This clone was picked up a small number of times. The identical CDR3 is also encoded by other nucleotide sequences in the sample. This chain links TRBV7-3 with TRBJ2-3; D not certain. Germline V gene data show CDR1 as SGHTA and CDR2 as FQGTGA. This CDR3 comprises 14 residues. V shed 0 bases and J shed 0 bases, with 4 bases lying between them. CDR3 residues: CASSLTSSTDTQYF. The CDR3 coding sequence is TGTGCCAGCAGCTTAACGTCAAGCACAGATACGCAGTATTTT.

V and J are TRBV7-9 and TRBJ2-1; TRBD2 aligns across 14 bases. Per germline, CDR1 SEHNR and CDR2 FQNEAQ (reference sequence). The J segment lost 4 bases and the V segment lost 5 bases, leaving 10 bases of the junction unmatched. CDR3 length equals 18 residues. The CDR3 coding sequence is TGTGCCAGCAGCCCTCCGACGGGACTAGCGGGGGAGTACAATGAGCAGTTCTTC. This gives the protein CASSPPTGLAGEYNEQFF.

With respect to this clone: A read error may account for a junction end that differs from germline. The chain has TRBV28 and TRBJ1-4, with TRBD1 matching 9 bases. The CDR3 is 14 residues long. The germline V gene encodes CDR1 MDHEN and CDR2 SYDVKM. CDR3 bases: TGTGCCGGCAGTCTCGGACAGGGGCTTGAAAAACTGTTTTTT. It yields the protein CAGSLGQGLEKLFF. The whole variable domain, filled in from reference TRBV28 and TRBJ1-4, reads DVKVTQSSRYLVKRTGEKVFLECVQDMDHENMFWYRQDPGLGLRLIYFSYDVKMKEKGDIPEGYSVSREKKERFSLILESASTNQTSMYLCAGSLGQGLEKLFFGSGTQLSVL.

The chain couples TRBV30 to TRBJ1-6; TRBD1 might be the D (5 bases). In germline, CDR1 is GTSNPN, CDR2 SVGIG (reference sequence). V was pared by 3 bases and J by 9 bases, with 15 bases between. CDR3 length equals 14 residues. CDR3 coding DNA: TGTGCCTGGAGGGATTCTTGGGGGGGTTCACCCCTCCACTTT. Amino acid sequence: CAWRDSWGGSPLHF. Variable domain in full (rest from reference TRBV30 and TRBJ1-6): SQTIHQWPATLVQPVGSPLSLECTVEGTSNPNLYWYRQAAGRGLQLLFYSVGIGQISSEVPQNLSASRPQDRQFILSSKKLLLSDSGFYLCAWRDSWGGSPLHFGNGTRLTVT.

This chain uses TRBV16 with TRBJ1-5; 7 bases match TRBD1. The CDR3 is 13 amino acids. CDR1 is KGHSY, CDR2 FQNENV, per germline. V was pared by 3 bases and J by 9 bases, with 5 bases of the junction left unmatched. CDR3 sequence reads: CASSQPGGRPQHF. The DNA for the CDR3 is TGTGCCAGCAGCCAGCCAGGGGGGCGGCCCCAGCATTTT.

The chain has TRBV29-1 and TRBJ2-1, with 10 bases lining up with TRBD2. V dropped 6 bases and J dropped 2; count of bases not matched to a gene: 7. The CDR3 runs 15 residues. Germline V CDR1 and CDR2: SQVTM, ANQGSEA. The DNA for the CDR3 is TGCAGCGTAGCTGGACTAGCGGCTCCCTACAATGAGCAGTTCTTC. Its protein product is CSVAGLAAPYNEQFF.

The chain couples TRBV27 to TRBJ2-5; 9 bases fit TRBD1. The CDR3 covers 15 residues. The V gene end was trimmed by 4 bases and the J gene end by 4 bases; junction bases not matched to a gene: 7. The germline V gene has CDR1 MNHEY and CDR2 SMNVEV (reference sequence). Written as DNA, the CDR3 is TGTGCCAGCAGTTCGGGACAGGGAATGCCAGAGACCCAGTACTTC. Translation: CASSSGQGMPETQYF.

This clone was seen just once. This chain uses TRBV5-1 with TRBJ2-6, with no clear D. This CDR3 region has 18 residues. The germline V and J ends were trimmed by 1 base and 2 bases, with 16 bases remaining between them. Germline V CDR1 and CDR2: SGHRS, YFSETQ. The CDR3 coding sequence is TGCGCCAGCAGCTTGCGGTTTGAGGAGTTCGCTGGGGCCAACGTCCTGACTTTC. Protein product: CASSLRFEEFAGANVLTF.

This clone was detected a few times. The chain carries TRBV28 and TRBJ1-5, with TRBD1 identical over 9 bases. In germline, CDR1 is MDHEN, CDR2 SYDVKM. The CDR3 has 16 residues. J lost 1 base, V lost 6 bases, and 7 bases had no gene match. CDR3 DNA sequence: TGTGCCAGCAGCCAAGGGGGACAGGGAAGCAATCAGCCCCAGCATTTT. Translating gives CASSQGGQGSNQPQHF.

This clone was counted between two and nine times. This chain joins TRBV28 and TRBJ2-7, with TRBD1 identical over 7 bases. Germline CDR1 MDHEN, CDR2 SYDVKM. The CDR3 has 12 residues. The ends lost 6 bases at V and 4 bases at J; junction bases unmatched: 3. CDR3 in DNA: TGTGCCAGCAGCCAGGGACAGTACGAGCAGTACTTC. Translated, it gives CASSQGQYEQYF.

This chain uses TRBV2 with TRBJ2-7; D remains ambiguous. Germline CDR1 is SNHLY and CDR2 is FYNNEI. The CDR3 has 12 residues. V was shortened by 6 bases and J by 4 bases, with 10 bases between the two germline ends. The CDR3 here is CASRAWSYEQYF. The CDR3, as DNA: TGTGCCAGCAGGGCTTGGTCATACGAGCAGTACTTC. The full variable domain, completed using reference TRBV2 and TRBJ2-7, is EPEVTQTPSHQVTQMGQEVILRCVPISNHLYFYWYRQILGQKVEFLVSFYNNEISEKSEIFDDQFSVERPDGSNFTLKIRSTKLEDSAMYFCASRAWSYEQYFGPGTRLTVT.

The chain employs TRBV28 and TRBJ2-7; D possibly corresponds to TRBD2 (5 bases). The CDR3 runs 15 residues. Germline CDR1 and CDR2: MDHEN and SYDVKM. The V gene lost 1 base and the J gene lost 0 bases, with 10 bases spanning the gap. For the CDR3, the DNA is TGTGCCAGCAGTTTATTCCGGGGAAGCTCCTACGAGCAGTACTTC. Its protein product is CASSLFRGSSYEQYF.

The rearrangement uses TRBV7-6 and TRBJ2-3; possible D gene TRBD2, 5 bases. The ends were cut back, 2 bases at V and 5 bases at J, with 8 bases in the middle. CDR1 is SGHVS, CDR2 FNYEAQ, per germline. The length of the CDR3 is 13 residues. The chain's CDR3 is CASSLHGEDTQYF. CDR3 DNA sequence: TGTGCCAGCAGCTTACACGGGGAAGATACGCAGTATTTT.

This rearrangement joins TRBV25-1 to TRBJ2-3; maybe TRBD2 (6 bases). CDR1 MGHDK and CDR2 SYGVNS come from the germline V gene. V lost 3 bases to trimming and J lost 4 bases, with 11 bases between them. The CDR3 totals 14 residues. CDR3 nucleotides: TGTGCCAGCAGTGATCCGGGAGTCCCAGATACGCAGTATTTT. Encoded protein: CASSDPGVPDTQYF.

This chain uses TRBV28 with TRBJ2-7; 7 bases match TRBD1. The CDR3 totals 15 residues. The V gene end was trimmed by 8 bases and the J gene end by 4 bases; junction bases not matched to a gene: 14. Germline loops: CDR1 MDHEN, CDR2 SYDVKM. DNA of the CDR3: TGTGCCAGCCTTAGCCCGGACAGGCATCATTACGAGCAGTACTTC. The encoded protein is CASLSPDRHHYEQYF.

This rearrangement joins TRBV7-9 to TRBJ1-1, with D tentatively TRBD1 (6 bases). The CDR3 covers 15 residues. Germline V gives CDR1 SEHNR, CDR2 FQNEAQ (reference sequence). Trimming took off 1 base at V and 0 bases at J, with 9 bases between the two ends. CDR3 residues: CASSLGTGMNTEAFF. In DNA form, the CDR3 reads TGTGCCAGCAGCTTAGGCACAGGGATGAACACTGAAGCTTTCTTT. The variable domain in full, with the rest retrieved from reference TRBV7-9 and TRBJ1-1, is DTGVSQNPRHKITKRGQNVTFRCDPISEHNRLYWYRQTLGQGPEFLTYFQNEAQLEKSRLLSDRFSAERPKGSFSTLEIQRTEQGDSAMYLCASSLGTGMNTEAFFGQGTRLTVV.

V gene TRBV7-3 combines with J gene TRBJ2-1, with no clear D. The ends were cut back, 4 bases at V and 9 bases at J, with 10 bases in the middle. Per the germline V gene, CDR1 is SGHTA and CDR2 is FQGTGA. The CDR3 runs 12 residues. This CDR3 reads CASSSDMGEQFF. DNA for the CDR3: TGTGCCAGCAGCTCAGACATGGGTGAGCAGTTCTTC. Drawing the rest from reference TRBV7-3 and TRBJ2-1, the complete variable domain is GAGVSQTPSNKVTEKGKYVELRCDPISGHTALYWYRQSLGQGPEFLIYFQGTGAADDSGLPNDRFFAVRPEGSVSTLKIQRTERGDSAVYLCASSSDMGEQFFGPGTRLTVL.